The 28 T cell receptor beta chains below all came from one sample that was sequenced in a study of OX40 agonist ivuxolimab in advanced cancers. Sequencing used immunoSEQ multiplex PCR; TCRdb keeps in-frame clones, though not all of them. The sample carries about 76,000 clones, roughly 90% recorded once. The source was CD4+ or CD8+ T cells sorted from blood, collected in a trial of the OX40 agonist ivuxolimab. These receptors all come from an adult with an advanced solid tumor such as melanoma, head and neck, liver or kidney cancer.

The table lists this clone with a count of one. The chain recombines TRBV18 with TRBJ1-1, with D possibly being TRBD1 (6 bases). Germline CDR1 reads KGHSH; CDR2 reads LQKENI. The V end was cut by 5 bases, the J end by 1 base, with 17 bases between. This CDR3 has 16 residues. The CDR3 DNA reads TGTGCCAGCTCAGAAGGGGGGCCCACAGGGAACACTGAAGCTTTCTTT. It translates to CASSEGGPTGNTEAFF.

This rearrangement joins TRBV25-1 to TRBJ2-7; D not certain. CDR3 size: 11 residues. Germline V gene sequence: CDR1 MGHDK, CDR2 SYGVNS. V was shortened by 7 bases and J by 4 bases, with 8 bases between the two germline ends. CDR3 region: CASKLKYEQYF. The DNA for the CDR3 is TGTGCCAGCAAATTGAAGTACGAGCAGTACTTC.

The chain links TRBV7-2 to TRBJ1-4, with 7 bases that match TRBD1. The CDR3 consists of 14 residues. Germline assignment: CDR1 SGHTA and CDR2 FQGNSA. V dropped 6 bases and J dropped 7; count of bases not matched to a gene: 8. The CDR3 DNA sequence: TGTGCCAGCAGTCACAGGGGCCCGGGTGAAAAACTGTTTTTT. This sequence encodes CASSHRGPGEKLFF.

The chain has TRBV6-5 and TRBJ2-7; D is ambiguous. Germline CDR1 MNHEY, CDR2 SVGAGI. V dropped 2 bases and J dropped 2 bases, with 10 bases sitting between them. The CDR3 is 14 amino acids. This CDR3 is CASSYRASPYEQYF. Here the CDR3 DNA reads TGTGCCAGCAGTTACCGAGCCTCCCCCTACGAGCAGTACTTC.

The rearrangement joins TRBV7-3 to TRBJ2-1; TRBD2 agrees at 14 bases. The junction had 0 bases not matched to a gene; V was cut back by 8 bases and J by 3 bases. The CDR3 has 14 amino acids. Germline-derived CDR1 and CDR2 are SGHTA and FQGTGA. The CDR3 DNA sequence: TGTGCCAGCGGGACTAGCGGGGGCTACAATGAGCAGTTCTTC. Its protein product is CASGTSGGYNEQFF. The full variable domain, with the rest looked up from reference TRBV7-3 and TRBJ2-1, is GAGVSQTPSNKVTEKGKYVELRCDPISGHTALYWYRQSLGQGPEFLIYFQGTGAADDSGLPNDRFFAVRPEGSVSTLKIQRTERGDSAVYLCASGTSGGYNEQFFGPGTRLTVL.

The table lists this clone with a count of one. The chain employs TRBV2 and TRBJ2-2; TRBD2 agrees at 12 bases. CDR1 is SNHLY, CDR2 FYNNEI, per germline. J gave up 5 bases and V 10 bases, and 5 bases lay outside the gene matches. The CDR3 runs 14 residues. The CDR3 spells CAIPGTSGTGELFF. CDR3 coding DNA: TGTGCCATTCCCGGGACTAGCGGGACCGGGGAGCTGTTTTTT.

This chain connects TRBV2 to TRBJ2-2, with a weak D call TRBD2 (5 bases). The CDR3 is 16 amino acids. V lost 1 base, J lost 6 bases, and 15 bases lay in between. Germline CDR1 SNHLY, CDR2 FYNNEI. In nucleotides, the CDR3 is TGTGCCAGCAGTGAAGAGTCAATGGGAGTAGCCGGGGAGCTGTTTTTT. As protein: CASSEESMGVAGELFF.

The chain joins TRBV6-6 to TRBJ2-5; D is perhaps TRBD2 (5 bases). The J call is in doubt because the DNA end fits TRBJ2-7 better. CDR1 is MNHNY and CDR2 is SVGAGI in the germline V gene (reference sequence). The CDR3 extends over 14 amino acids. The CDR3 DNA is TGTGCCAGCAGACTTTCCGGGATTGAAGTCGAGCAGTACTTC. Its translation is CASRLSGIEVEQYF.

The genes are TRBV4-2 and TRBJ2-7; 8 bases align to TRBD1. The CDR3 spans 15 residues. The germline V gene has CDR1 LGHNA and CDR2 YNFKEQ. V trimming: 0 bases; J trimming: 7 bases; junction bases outside the gene matches: 8. The CDR3 sequence is CASSQDLAGGYEQYF. CDR3 nucleotide sequence: TGTGCCAGCAGCCAAGATTTGGCAGGGGGCTATGAGCAGTACTTC.

Worth noting for this clone: At one end the junction does not follow the germline gene, possibly because of a read error. V usage is TRBV6-1 and J usage is TRBJ1-2; possibly TRBD1 for D (5 bases). The CDR3 loop spans 15 amino acids. Germline V gives CDR1 MNHNS, CDR2 SASEGT. CDR3 loop: CASREAGYQHYGYTF. CDR3 nucleotide sequence: TGTGCCAGCAGAGAAGCAGGGTACCAGCACTATGGCTACACCTTC.

Only one count was recorded for this clone. V usage is TRBV5-1 and J usage is TRBJ2-3; the match to TRBD1 covers 7 bases. The CDR3 spans 17 residues. J was trimmed by 4 bases and V by 4 bases; bases with no gene match: 15. Germline V gives CDR1 SGHRS, CDR2 YFSETQ. CDR3 in DNA: TGCGCCAGCAGCCGTACCACCGGGACAGCACCCCCAGATACGCAGTATTTT. It specifies CASSRTTGTAPPDTQYF.

The V call is TRBV5-1, the J call TRBJ1-3; a possible D gene is TRBD1 (5 bases). The CDR3 spans 14 residues. Between the trimmed V and J ends, which lost 4 bases and 7 bases, there was a span of 15 bases. Germline V lookup: CDR1 SGHRS, CDR2 YFSETQ. CDR3 region: CASSPWAGLNTIYF. CDR3 sequence (DNA): TGCGCCAGCAGCCCCTGGGCAGGGCTTAACACCATATATTTT.

This chain uses TRBV7-9 with TRBJ1-2, with D hard to call. This CDR3 has 14 amino acids. Trimming cost V 1 base and J 4 bases, with 10 bases left between them. Germline CDR1 is SEHNR and CDR2 is FQNEAQ (reference sequence). CDR3 nucleotide sequence: TGTGCCAGCAGCTTAGGGGCATCGGCCTATGGCTACACCTTC. Protein sequence: CASSLGASAYGYTF.

V usage is TRBV11-3 and J usage is TRBJ2-1, with TRBD2 matching 11 bases. The CDR3 is made up of 16 amino acids. The junction had 1 base not matched to a gene; V was cut back by 0 bases and J by 3 bases. CDR1 is SGHNT and CDR2 is YENEEA in the germline V gene. The CDR3 DNA reads TGTGCCAGCAGCTTAGAAGGGACTAGCGGCTACAATGAGCAGTTCTTC. It is translated as CASSLEGTSGYNEQFF.

The chain links TRBV6-6 to TRBJ1-1, with a tentative D call TRBD1 (6 bases). V was pared by 5 bases and J by 2 bases, with 15 bases between. There are 15 residues in the CDR3. The germline CDR1 and CDR2 sequences are MNHNY and SVGAGI (reference sequence). CDR3 protein: CASSRQDSRNTEAFF. CDR3 nucleotides: TGTGCCAGCAGTAGACAGGACAGTAGAAACACTGAAGCTTTCTTT.

J is TRBJ2-1 and V is TRBV19; TRBD2 matches 8 bases. Germline loops: CDR1 LNHDA, CDR2 SQIVND (reference sequence). The CDR3 is 15 residues long. J lost 6 bases, V lost 5 bases, and 9 bases had no gene match. The CDR3 DNA sequence: TGTGCCAGTAGTGATAGCGGGACCTACTTCAATGAGCAGTTCTTC. Its protein is CASSDSGTYFNEQFF.

This clone occurred once. The chain combines TRBV14 with TRBJ2-3; 7 positions agree with TRBD1. V dropped 4 bases and J dropped 2; count of bases not matched to a gene: 12. The germline gives CDR1 SGHDN, CDR2 FVKESK. This CDR3 comprises 17 residues. CDR3 bases: TGTGCCAGCAGCCCACGACAGGGCGGTATTATCACAGATACGCAGTATTTT. As protein: CASSPRQGGIITDTQYF. The whole variable domain, filled in from reference TRBV14 and TRBJ2-3, reads EAGVTQFPSHSVIEKGQTVTLRCDPISGHDNLYWYRRVMGKEIKFLLHFVKESKQDESGMPNNRFLAERTGGTYSTLKVQPAELEDSGVYFCASSPRQGGIITDTQYFGPGTRLTVL.

The chain carries TRBV5-8 and TRBJ1-3; D not certain. This CDR3 is 16 amino acids long. Trimming cost V 0 bases and J 0 bases, with 10 bases left between them. The germline gives CDR1 SGHTS, CDR2 YDEGEE. CDR3 DNA: TGTGCCAGCAGCTTGGGGGCACTTCCCTCTGGAAACACCATATATTTT. It encodes CASSLGALPSGNTIYF.

This clone was seen a handful of times. The V and J genes are TRBV7-2 and TRBJ2-1; 14 bases map to TRBD2. From germline, CDR1 is SGHTA and CDR2 FQGNSA. This CDR3 has 18 residues. Trimming removed 7 bases from V and 6 bases from J; junction bases left unmatched: 14. CDR3 region: CASKTTTSGRAWGNEQFF. The CDR3 DNA follows: TGTGCCAGCAAAACCACGACTAGCGGGAGGGCCTGGGGCAATGAGCAGTTCTTC.

This clone came up once. This sequence joins TRBV10-3 and TRBJ2-5, with 13 bases that match TRBD2. Losses at the gene ends were 3 bases for V and 5 bases for J; bases not matched to a gene: 3. The V gene's germline CDR1 is ENHRY and CDR2 SYGVKD. The CDR3 runs to 15 residues. CDR3 DNA: TGTGCCATCAGTGAAACTAGCGGGAGGGCGGAGACCCAGTACTTC. It yields the protein CAISETSGRAETQYF.

The genes are TRBV6-1 and TRBJ1-5; D is uncertain. CDR1 MNHNS and CDR2 SASEGT come from the germline V gene. This CDR3 has 16 amino acids. V was cut by 1 base and J by 5 bases, with 15 bases left in between. The CDR3 DNA reads TGTGCCAGCAGTGAAGGGGTTTGGGTCCTTCATCAGCCCCAGCATTTT. Amino acids: CASSEGVWVLHQPQHF.

This clone was picked up a small number of times. CDR3 nucleotide sequence: TGTGCCAGCAACCCCGGGACTAGCGGGGCCACAGATACGCAGTATTTT. Protein product: CASNPGTSGATDTQYF. The chain is built from TRBV9 and TRBJ2-3, with TRBD2 matching over 13 bases. J was trimmed by 2 bases and V by 6 bases; bases with no gene match: 6. The CDR3 has 16 amino acids. CDR1 and CDR2 (germline): SGDLS, YYNGEE.

The gene calls are TRBV27 and TRBJ1-1; possible D gene TRBD1, 5 bases. In germline, CDR1 is MNHEY, CDR2 SMNVEV (reference sequence). The CDR3 consists of 13 residues. Trimming took off 6 bases at V and 1 base at J, with 9 bases between the two ends. This CDR3 is CASRAGRNTEAFF. The CDR3 nucleotides read TGTGCCAGCAGGGCGGGACGGAACACTGAAGCTTTCTTT.

This chain connects TRBV7-2 to TRBJ1-2; TRBD1 agrees at 8 bases. The V segment lost 1 base and the J segment 5 bases; nucleotides outside the gene matches: 6. The length of the CDR3 is 15 residues. CDR1 SGHTA and CDR2 FQGNSA come from the germline V gene. CDR3 region: CASSLGQGKLYGYTF. The CDR3 nucleotides read TGTGCCAGCAGCTTAGGACAGGGGAAGTTATATGGCTACACCTTC.

The chain is built from TRBV5-4 and TRBJ2-7; 9 bases map to TRBD2. CDR3 length equals 15 residues. V was pared by 0 bases and J by 2 bases, with 3 bases of the junction left unmatched. Germline values: CDR1 SGHNT, CDR2 YYREEE (reference sequence). CDR3 DNA: TGTGCCAGCAGCTTGGGACTAGCGGTCCCCTACGAGCAGTACTTC. It yields the protein CASSLGLAVPYEQYF.

In nucleotides, the CDR3 is TGTGCCAGTTCGAGCTGGCTAACCAAAAACATTCAGTACTTC. Amino acid sequence: CASSSWLTKNIQYF. The chain carries TRBV7-9 and TRBJ2-4, with D uncertain. This CDR3 is 14 amino acids long. Deletions cut 9 bases from V and 2 bases from J, with 14 bases between. From germline, CDR1 is SEHNR and CDR2 FQNEAQ (reference sequence).

The chain carries TRBV27 and TRBJ2-7; 9 nucleotides align to TRBD1. The trim removed 2 bases at V and 1 base at J, leaving 3 bases unmatched. This CDR3 contains 15 residues. Germline V gene data show CDR1 as MNHEY and CDR2 as SMNVEV (reference sequence). For the CDR3, the DNA is TGTGCCAGCAGTTTAGTTGGGACAGGGTCCTACGAGCAGTACTTC. The encoded protein is CASSLVGTGSYEQYF.

The rearrangement uses TRBV7-2 and TRBJ1-5; D possibly corresponds to TRBD1 (6 bases). The CDR3 totals 14 residues. With 5 bases removed from V and 1 base from J, the gap between germline ends came to 9 bases. Germline assignment: CDR1 SGHTA and CDR2 FQGNSA. The CDR3 DNA is TGTGCCAGCAGCCAGGGGATCAGCAATCAGCCCCAGCATTTT. Translation: CASSQGISNQPQHF.